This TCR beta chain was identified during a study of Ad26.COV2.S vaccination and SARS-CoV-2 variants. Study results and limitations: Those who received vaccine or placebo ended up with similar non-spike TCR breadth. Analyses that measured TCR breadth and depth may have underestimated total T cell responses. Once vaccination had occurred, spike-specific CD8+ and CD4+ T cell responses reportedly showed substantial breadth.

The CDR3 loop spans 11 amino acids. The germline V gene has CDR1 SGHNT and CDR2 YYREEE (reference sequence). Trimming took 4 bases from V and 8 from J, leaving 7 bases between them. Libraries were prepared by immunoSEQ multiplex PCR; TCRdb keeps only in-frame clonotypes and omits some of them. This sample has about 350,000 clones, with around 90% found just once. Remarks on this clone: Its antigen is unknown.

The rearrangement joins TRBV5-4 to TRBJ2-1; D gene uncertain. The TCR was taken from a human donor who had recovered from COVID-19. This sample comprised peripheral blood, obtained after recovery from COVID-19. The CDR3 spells CASSVIDEQFF. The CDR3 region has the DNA TGTGCCAGCAGCGTTATTGATGAGCAGTTCTTC.